This T cell receptor (beta chain) appears in the sequencing data of a study of cytomegalovirus exposure and HLA in healthy donors. The study, taken as a whole, reports: Analyses of presence/absence relied on an assumption of roughly uniform sequencing depth across donors. An analysis that was carried out later associated 16,000 or so TCR beta sequences with HLA alleles at 0.05 false discovery rate.

This CDR3 comprises 12 residues. Trimming took off 7 bases at V and 1 base at J, with 7 bases between the two ends. CDR1 LNHDA and CDR2 SQIVND come from the germline V gene (reference sequence). Researchers ran the PCR with 60 Vbeta and 13 Jbeta primers. Methods used by the authors: Per a later analysis, the number of unique TCR beta chains was around 80 million, of which about 11 million were shared. Data came from immunoSEQ multiplex PCR; TCRdb stores just in-frame clones and leaves some out. The DNA was the basis for D and trimming; V, J and clone size are from that table. Seen here are 180,000 or so clones, just over 75% observed once, and the top ten hold approximately 1.4%. At collection, donors were nominally healthy, but unrecorded immune exposures were probable. There are a few counts of this clone. The antigen is not known.

The TCR comes from a man younger than 30 in good health and CMV-seronegative. The specimen sequenced was PBMCs. The chain links TRBV19 to TRBJ1-1; TRBD1 is a possible D gene (5 bases). CDR3 nucleotide sequence: TGTGCCAGTATTCAGGGGAACACTGAAGCTTTCTTT. Translation gives CASIQGNTEAFF.